These 12 T cell receptor beta chains originate from one sample sequenced in a study of vaccination and CD4 T cells after COVID-19 (dated by TCRdb to 2021 to 2024). The treatment or condition label for this specimen denotes: approximately 9-day PBMC culture with coronavirus spike peptide pools or control peptides (ViraFEST assay). Library preparation used PCR. Sequenced using an Illumina iSeq 100. At the Johns Hopkins FTIC core, DNA from the cultured CD4+ T cells underwent TCR sequencing with the Oncomine TCR Beta short-read assay. TCRdb reworked the public reads: Q25 trimming with fastp, MiXCR clone assembly, productive beta chains retained. Each record represents a unique CDR3 protein, reported with the most common genes and DNA among its rows. The sample profile shows more than 9,500 distinct CDR3 sequences; approximately 51% of them were found once. Clones ranked in the top ten supply approximately 17% of the sample.

These receptors lack a known antigen. Sequencing was performed on cultured CD4+ T cells from blood, taken after SARS-CoV-2 vaccination. The source of these receptors is a human donor with COVID-19.

The CDR3: CSARGRWFRDNEQFF. The CDR3 region has the DNA TGCAGTGCTAGAGGTAGATGGTTTCGCGACAATGAGCAGTTCTTC. J is TRBJ2-1 and V is TRBV20-1; D is undetermined. V lost 1 base and J lost 5, with 15 bases in between. This CDR3 comprises 15 residues. Germline V gives CDR1 DFQATT, CDR2 SNEGSKA (reference sequence).

V is TRBV20-1 and J is TRBJ1-5, with unresolved D. The CDR3 has 12 amino acids. Trimming shortened V by 0 bases and J by 4 bases, and 4 bases separated the two germline ends. Germline CDR1 and CDR2: DFQATT and SNEGSKA (reference sequence). The CDR3 nucleotides are TGCAGTGCTAGAGATAAGAATCAGCCCCAGCATTTT. This sequence encodes CSARDKNQPQHF.

The chain has TRBV7-8 and TRBJ2-7; tentative D call: TRBD2 (5 bases). Germline assignment: CDR1 SGHVS and CDR2 FQNEAQ. Trimming left V 7 bases short and J 3 bases short, with 19 bases between. The CDR3 loop spans 15 amino acids. CDR3 in DNA: TGTGCCAGCATAGCAGAGCCCCTCGGAGGCTACGAGCAGTACTTC. It translates to CASIAEPLGGYEQYF.

In nucleotides, the CDR3 is TGTGCCAGCAGTTTGGTAGGGTCTAGCAATCAGCCCCAGCATTTT. This translates into CASSLVGSSNQPQHF. The rearrangement uses TRBV28 and TRBJ1-5; D is undetermined. The germline gives CDR1 MDHEN, CDR2 SYDVKM. The germline V and J ends were trimmed by 3 bases and 0 bases, with 9 bases remaining between them. This CDR3 has 15 residues.

V and J are TRBV7-6 and TRBJ1-5, with 7 positions matching TRBD1. Germline CDR1 and CDR2: SGHVS and FNYEAQ. The CDR3 is 15 residues long. The ends lost 3 bases at V and 5 bases at J; junction bases unmatched: 7. CDR3 DNA: TGTGCCAGCAGCTTCGGGATAGGGGGCCATCAGCCCCAGCATTTT. Translation gives CASSFGIGGHQPQHF.

The rearrangement links TRBV27 to TRBJ2-1; maybe TRBD2 (5 bases). The CDR3 spans 16 residues. The V and J ends lost 7 bases and 0 bases respectively, with 16 bases between them. Per germline, CDR1 MNHEY and CDR2 SMNVEV (reference sequence). For the CDR3, the DNA is TGTGCCAGCAACCCCTCGTTTGCGGGCTCCTACAATGAGCAGTTCTTC. This translates into CASNPSFAGSYNEQFF.

The V gene is TRBV7-9, the J gene TRBJ2-7; the match to TRBD2 covers 8 bases. CDR1 is SEHNR and CDR2 is FQNEAQ in the germline V gene (reference sequence). The trim removed 3 bases at V and 6 bases at J, leaving 10 bases unmatched. The CDR3 is made up of 15 amino acids. The CDR3 reads CASSFHSGGSGEQYF. The DNA for the CDR3 is TGTGCCAGCAGCTTCCACAGCGGGGGCTCCGGCGAGCAGTACTTC.

V is TRBV5-1 and J is TRBJ2-5; the D gene is possibly TRBD2 (5 bases). Germline lookup yields CDR1 SGHRS and CDR2 YFSETQ. Trimming shortened V by 0 bases and J by 9 bases, and 12 bases separated the two germline ends. The CDR3 is 13 residues long. CDR3 residues: CASSLEGAEAQYF. The CDR3 nucleotides read TGCGCCAGCAGCTTGGAGGGAGCCGAGGCCCAGTACTTC.

This chain joins TRBV11-2 and TRBJ2-7; 7 positions agree with TRBD1. CDR1 SGHAT and CDR2 FQNNGV come from the germline V gene. CDR3 length equals 14 residues. V shed 5 bases and J 4 bases; nucleotides not matched to a gene: 8. The CDR3 DNA reads TGTGCCAGCAGCCTCCGGGACAGTCTTTACGAGCAGTACTTC. Its translation: CASSLRDSLYEQYF.

The gene calls are TRBV27 and TRBJ1-5, with D unresolved. CDR3 length equals 15 residues. Trimming removed 3 bases from V and 4 bases from J, with 13 bases in between. The germline CDR1 and CDR2 sequences are MNHEY and SMNVEV (reference sequence). CDR3 amino acids: CASSFSSFGNQPQHF. The CDR3, as DNA: TGTGCCAGCAGTTTTTCGTCATTCGGTAATCAGCCCCAGCATTTT.

The chain employs TRBV7-2 and TRBJ1-2; D gene ambiguous. The CDR3 runs to 12 residues. V shed 3 bases and J shed 4 bases, with 6 bases lying between them. CDR1 and CDR2 (germline): SGHTA, FQGNSA. The CDR3 bases are TGTGCCAGCAGCTTCCGGGTCTATGGCTACACCTTC. Translating gives CASSFRVYGYTF. The whole variable domain, remainder taken from reference TRBV7-2 and TRBJ1-2, is GAGVSQSPSNKVTEKGKDVELRCDPISGHTALYWYRQSLGQGLEFLIYFQGNSAPDKSGLPSDRFSAERTGGSVSTLTIQRTQQEDSAVYLCASSFRVYGYTFGSGTRLTVV.

The chain is built from TRBV12-2 and TRBJ2-3; the D call in the table, TRBD1, was not verified against the DNA. TRBV12-2 is an annotated pseudogene. CDR3 size: 15 residues. CDR3 sequence: CASRNTGGGTDTQYF. Here the CDR3 DNA reads TGTGCAAGTCGCAATACAGGGGGGGGAACAGATACGCAGTATTTT.